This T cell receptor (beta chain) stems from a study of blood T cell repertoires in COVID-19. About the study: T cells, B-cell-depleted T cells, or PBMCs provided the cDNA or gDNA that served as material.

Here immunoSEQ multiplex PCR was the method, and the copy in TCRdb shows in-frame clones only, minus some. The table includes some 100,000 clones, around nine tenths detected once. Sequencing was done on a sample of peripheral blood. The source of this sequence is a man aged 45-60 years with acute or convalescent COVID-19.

This CDR3 reads CASSIMGEGLVNEQYF. The CDR3 coding sequence is TGTGCCAGTAGTATAATGGGGGAGGGCCTGGTGAACGAGCAGTACTTC. This chain connects TRBV19 to TRBJ2-7; 7 bases align to TRBD2. Unmatched junction bases numbered 12, after V lost 2 bases and J lost 5 bases. Looked up from germline, CDR1 is LNHDA and CDR2 is SQIVND (reference sequence). CDR3 length: 16 residues.